This entry describes one T cell receptor (beta chain). Indicated time point: after dendritic cell vaccination, including at tumor progression/relapse. These data originate in a study of glioma-infiltrating T cells after dendritic cell vaccination. V was pared by 6 bases and J by 2 bases, with 10 bases of the junction left unmatched. In germline, CDR1 is SEHNR, CDR2 FQNEAQ (reference sequence). This CDR3 region has 17 residues. Sequencing was performed with immunoSEQ multiplex PCR; in TCRdb, only in-frame clones are kept and a portion is missing. This table has 100,000 or so clones, 90% appearing once.

The receptor's source is a human donor with glioblastoma. Sequencing used blood, obtained after dendritic cell vaccination. The genes are TRBV7-9 and TRBJ2-1; 10 bases fit TRBD2. CDR3 region: CASSSRSTSGAYNEQFF. CDR3 coding DNA: TGTGCCAGCAGTTCTAGAAGTACTAGCGGGGCCTACAATGAGCAGTTCTTC.